One and the same sample provided the 32 T cell receptor beta chains below, sequenced in a study of T cells in women clearing cervical HPV infection (dated by TCRdb to between 2017 and 2018). Library construction relied on the immunoSEQ multiplex PCR assay. Drawn from immuneACCESS, this table holds only the in-frame rearrangements with V and J called that TCRdb kept. Clones are partly lost; checked studies trace under half to an unresolved V gene and leave the rest unexplained. The sample table gives 25,000 to 35,000 clones. Clones ranked in the top ten supply roughly 2.8% of the sample. The sample consisted of blood buffy coat. The receptor set was obtained from a woman aged 18-70 years with a cervical HPV16 infection that either progressed to CIN3+ or cleared (not recorded which).

In regard to this clone: The read terminates 3 residues before the CDR3 end, so the remaining end is supplied by the germline J gene. The J gene is TRBJ2-7, the V gene TRBV5-5; D not certain. From germline, CDR1 is SGHKS and CDR2 YYEKEE (reference sequence). This CDR3 is built from 12 residues. Between the trimmed V and J ends, which lost 5 bases and 6 bases, there was a span of 12 bases. The sequenced part of the CDR3 DNA is TGTGCCAGCAGTTTTTTCGGGTCCGAG. Amino acids: CASSFFGSE. The entire CDR3 reads CASSFFGSEQYF.

Remarks on this clone: The observed sequence ends 3 residues before the CDR3 terminus, with the missing tail filled in from the germline J gene. This chain uses TRBV12-3 or TRBV12-4 with TRBJ1-6; D gene uncertain. The CDR3 is 12 amino acids. Trimming left V 5 bases short and J 7 bases short, with 6 bases between. The part of the CDR3 DNA that was read is TGTGCCAGCAGTCCTTTGAATTCACCC. Protein product: CASSPLNSP. The whole CDR3 sequence reads CASSPLNSPLHF.

Comments on this clone: The CDR3 end falls 3 residues outside the read, so it is completed with the germline J gene. The chain carries TRBV20-1 and TRBJ2-7; D is uncertain. CDR3 size: 11 residues. Trimming took off 7 bases at V and 0 bases at J, with 7 bases between the two ends. Germline V gene lookup returns CDR1 DFQATT and CDR2 SNEGSKA (reference sequence). This CDR3 is CSVGTSYEQYF. CDR3 DNA, as far as it was read: TGCAGTGTCGGTACCTCCTACGAG.

As to this clone: Read data end 3 residues before the CDR3 end; the end is taken from the germline J gene. The rearrangement joins TRBV20-1 to TRBJ2-7; TRBD2 agrees at 9 bases. With 4 bases clipped from V and 2 bases from J, the junction kept 15 bases outside the gene matches. The germline gives CDR1 DFQATT, CDR2 SNEGSKA (reference sequence). The CDR3 length is 17 residues. The part of the CDR3 DNA that was read is TGCAGTGCTACCTCGCTCTCAGGTAGCGGGGGAACCTACGAG. This gives the protein CSATSLSGSGGTYE. The CDR3 in full is CSATSLSGSGGTYEQYF.

The CDR3 reads CASSLVGGGANEQFF. The DNA read from the CDR3 is TGTGCCAGCAGCTTAGTCGGCGGGGGGGCGAATGAG. This chain joins TRBV7-2 and TRBJ2-1; TRBD2 matches at 9 bases. The CDR3 is cut off 3 residues early in the read; its end comes from the germline J gene. Trimming cost V 1 base and J 7 bases; bases outside gene matches: 5. The CDR3 has 15 amino acids. Per the germline V gene, CDR1 is SGHTA and CDR2 is FQGNSA.

About this clone: The sequenced fragment ends 3 residues before the CDR3 boundary, so the rest is inferred from the germline J gene. This rearrangement joins TRBV19 to TRBJ1-2, with D tentatively TRBD1 (5 bases). Per the germline V gene, CDR1 is LNHDA and CDR2 is SQIVND (reference sequence). V lost 3 bases and J lost 7, with 12 bases in between. The CDR3 contains 13 residues. CDR3 bases read: TGTGCCAGTAGTATCCAGGGTTCCGCTGGC. This gives the protein CASSIQGSAG. The complete CDR3 reads CASSIQGSAGYTF. Full variable domain (outside the CDR3, taken from reference TRBV19 and TRBJ1-2): DGGITQSPKYLFRKEGQNVTLSCEQNLNHDAMYWYRQDPGQGLRLIYYSQIVNDFQKGDIAEGYSVSREKKESFPLTVTSAQKNPTAFYLCASSIQGSAGYTFGSGTRLTVV.

As for this clone: The read ends 3 residues before the CDR3 terminus; that terminus is restored from the germline J gene. The chain uses TRBV19 and TRBJ1-6; TRBD1 agrees at 7 bases. Germline trimming cut 4 bases from V and 8 bases from J; bases unmatched to any gene: 2. The CDR3 has 13 amino acids. Per germline, CDR1 LNHDA and CDR2 SQIVND (reference sequence). CDR3 residues: CASSNDRDSPLHF. CDR3 DNA, as far as it was read: TGTGCCAGTAGTAACGACAGGGATTCACCC. The entire variable domain, with the rest obtained from reference TRBV19 and TRBJ1-6, is as follows: DGGITQSPKYLFRKEGQNVTLSCEQNLNHDAMYWYRQDPGQGLRLIYYSQIVNDFQKGDIAEGYSVSREKKESFPLTVTSAQKNPTAFYLCASSNDRDSPLHFGNGTRLTVT.

Note on this clone: The CDR3 end lies 3 residues beyond the end of the read and is filled in from the germline J gene. The chain combines TRBV29-1 with TRBJ1-1, with a possible D match to TRBD1 (6 bases). CDR1 is SQVTM, CDR2 ANQGSEA, per germline. This CDR3 has 13 amino acids. Trimming removed 5 bases at V and 3 bases at J, with 13 bases between. CDR3 loop: CSVLFGTHTEAFF. The CDR3 bases that were read are TGCAGCGTTCTCTTTGGGACACACACTGAA.

Note on this clone: The read ends 3 residues before the CDR3 terminus; that terminus is restored from the germline J gene. This chain uses TRBV28 with TRBJ1-6; 7 nucleotides align to TRBD1. The ends lost 5 bases at V and 10 bases at J; junction bases unmatched: 17. This CDR3 is 17 amino acids long. Looked up from germline, CDR1 is MDHEN and CDR2 is SYDVKM. The CDR3: CASSPGDKGGDRSPLHF. The covered CDR3 bases are TGTGCCAGCAGTCCAGGGGACAAAGGGGGCGACAGGTCACCC.

In regard to this clone: Read coverage stops 3 residues before the CDR3 terminus; the germline J gene supplies the remainder. This chain joins TRBV5-1 and TRBJ2-3, with TRBD2 matching over 9 bases. The CDR3 totals 15 residues. Unmatched junction bases numbered 6, after V lost 4 bases and J lost 3 bases. CDR1 is SGHRS and CDR2 is YFSETQ in the germline V gene. The CDR3 protein is CASSQAGGWTDTQYF. CDR3 DNA (partial): TGCGCCAGCAGCCAAGCGGGGGGCTGGACAGATACG. Full variable domain (outside the CDR3, taken from reference TRBV5-1 and TRBJ2-3): KAGVTQTPRYLIKTRGQQVTLSCSPISGHRSVSWYQQTPGQGLQFLFEYFSETQRNKGNFPGRFSGRQFSNSRSEMNVSTLELGDSALYLCASSQAGGWTDTQYFGPGTRLTVL.

For this clone: The missing CDR3 end, 3 residues past where the read stops, is filled in from the germline J gene. The chain combines TRBV6-1 with TRBJ2-7; 9 bases are a match to TRBD2. The CDR3 contains 15 residues. Per the germline V gene, CDR1 is MNHNS and CDR2 is SASEGT. After removal of 1 base from V and 5 bases from J, the junction contained 6 bases not matched to a gene. The sequenced part of the CDR3 DNA is TGTGCCAGCAGTGAAGAGGCGGGAGGGCCCCACGAG. Translating it yields CASSEEAGGPHE. The whole CDR3 protein reads CASSEEAGGPHEQYF.

A word on this clone: The read terminates 3 residues before the CDR3 end, so the remaining end is supplied by the germline J gene. The chain combines TRBV6-1 with TRBJ1-1; 8 nucleotides agree with TRBD1. The germline V gene has CDR1 MNHNS and CDR2 SASEGT. The ends lost 1 base at V and 1 base at J; junction bases unmatched: 2. This CDR3 comprises 15 residues. The CDR3 bases that were read are TGTGCCAGCAGTGAAGTAGGGACAGGGAACACTGAA. Translated: CASSEVGTGNTE. The full CDR3 reads CASSEVGTGNTEAFF.

With respect to this clone: With the read ending 3 residues before the CDR3 end, the germline J gene is used to fill in that end. The chain couples TRBV6-4 to TRBJ1-1; the D is unclear. Trimming pared 3 bases from V and 4 bases from J, leaving 12 bases between. The CDR3 covers 14 residues. Per germline, CDR1 MRHNA and CDR2 SNTAGT. The sequenced CDR3 bases are TGTGCCAGCAGTGAGGAAGGGTCCGTCACTGAA. It translates to CASSEEGSVTE. The full CDR3 is CASSEEGSVTEAFF.

Regarding this clone: The read is 3 residues too short to cover the CDR3 end, so that end is filled in from the germline J gene. This chain links TRBV12-3 or TRBV12-4 with TRBJ2-5; TRBD2 aligns across 13 bases. The CDR3 contains 16 residues. V shed 6 bases, J shed 5 bases, and the junction held 9 bases outside the gene matches. Partial CDR3 DNA: TGTGCCAGCAGCTGGACTAGCGGGGGCCGCGGGGAGACC. Its protein is CASSWTSGGRGET. In full, the CDR3 is CASSWTSGGRGETQYF.

On this clone itself: The CDR3 goes on 3 residues after the read ends, and that part is filled in from the germline J gene. The chain employs TRBV19 and TRBJ2-2; possible D gene TRBD2, 6 bases. In germline, CDR1 is LNHDA, CDR2 SQIVND (reference sequence). Trimming stripped 10 bases from V and 4 bases from J, with 16 bases between. The CDR3 spans 14 residues. The chain's CDR3 is CATERSGVTGELFF. CDR3 DNA (partial): TGTGCCACCGAGAGGTCGGGGGTCACCGGGGAG.

Concerning this clone: The read terminates 3 residues before the CDR3 end, so the remaining end is supplied by the germline J gene. V gene TRBV7-2 combines with J gene TRBJ1-2; possible D gene TRBD1, 5 bases. Germline CDR1 is SGHTA and CDR2 is FQGNSA. The CDR3 is 15 amino acids. CDR3 in amino acids: CASSSHQGLVVDYTF. The part of the CDR3 DNA that was read is TGTGCCAGCAGCTCACATCAGGGACTAGTTGTCGAC. Drawing the rest from reference TRBV7-2 and TRBJ1-2, the complete variable domain is GAGVSQSPSNKVTEKGKDVELRCDPISGHTALYWYRQSLGQGLEFLIYFQGNSAPDKSGLPSDRFSAERTGGSVSTLTIQRTQQEDSAVYLCASSSHQGLVVDYTFGSGTRLTVV.

In the case of this clone: The CDR3 extends 3 residues past the end of the read, so its final part is completed from the germline J gene. The rearrangement uses TRBV7-6 and TRBJ2-7; D unclear. This CDR3 is built from 14 residues. The germline V gene encodes CDR1 SGHVS and CDR2 FNYEAQ. With 2 bases removed from V and 2 bases from J, the gap between germline ends came to 10 bases. CDR3 DNA, as far as it was read: TGTGCCAGCAGCTTAACCAACAAGGCCTACGAG. Translating gives CASSLTNKAYE. The complete CDR3 sequence is CASSLTNKAYEQYF.

A note on this clone: The read falls 3 residues short of the CDR3 end, and the missing part is taken from the germline J gene. V usage is TRBV29-1 and J usage is TRBJ2-1; 7 bases are a match to TRBD2. Germline V gives CDR1 SQVTM, CDR2 ANQGSEA. The CDR3 is 13 residues long. V dropped 3 bases and J dropped 7; count of bases not matched to a gene: 6. The covered CDR3 bases are TGCAGCGTTGATAAGGGGCGGGGGAATGAG. It is translated as CSVDKGRGNE. The entire CDR3 is CSVDKGRGNEQFF.

Remarks on this clone: The read halts 3 residues ahead of the CDR3 end, with the missing end drawn from the germline J gene. The V and J genes are TRBV6-4 and TRBJ2-2; no firm D call. Trimming removed 2 bases from V and 1 base from J, with 8 bases in between. The CDR3 runs to 15 residues. CDR1 is MRHNA, CDR2 SNTAGT, per germline. CDR3 region: CASSDHRENTGELFF. The DNA read from the CDR3 is TGTGCCAGCAGTGACCACCGCGAGAACACCGGGGAG.

With respect to this clone: The CDR3 end lies 3 residues beyond the end of the read and is filled in from the germline J gene. This sequence joins TRBV5-6 and TRBJ2-5, with 13 nucleotides matching TRBD2. This CDR3 is built from 15 residues. The junction had 4 bases not matched to a gene; V was cut back by 4 bases and J by 4 bases. Germline values: CDR1 SGHDT, CDR2 YYEEEE. CDR3 DNA, as far as it was read: TGTGCCAGCAGCGCGGGACTAGCGGGGCGAGAGACC. Protein: CASSAGLAGRET. Given in full, the CDR3 is CASSAGLAGRETQYF.

The CDR3 sequence: CAWRRDRDTEAFF. CDR3 DNA (partial): TGTGCCTGGAGGCGGGACAGGGACACTGAA. The gene calls are TRBV30 and TRBJ1-1; 9 bases map to TRBD1. The read is 3 residues too short to cover the CDR3 end, so that end is filled in from the germline J gene. The V and J ends lost 3 bases and 3 bases, in that order; junction bases with no gene match: 2. The length of the CDR3 is 13 residues. CDR1 GTSNPN and CDR2 SVGIG come from the germline V gene (reference sequence).

Note on this clone: The missing CDR3 end, 3 residues past where the read stops, is filled in from the germline J gene. The chain uses TRBV19 and TRBJ2-5, with 10 bases that match TRBD1. The CDR3 length is 15 residues. Germline assignment: CDR1 LNHDA and CDR2 SQIVND (reference sequence). The J segment lost 5 bases and the V segment lost 3 bases, leaving 6 bases of the junction unmatched. The CDR3 DNA, read in part, is TGTGCCAGTAGTATGTCCGGGACAGGGGATGAGACC. The encoded protein is CASSMSGTGDET. From start to end, the CDR3 is CASSMSGTGDETQYF.

Comment on this clone: Coverage ceases 3 residues before the CDR3 finishes, and the germline J gene fills in the end. The chain uses TRBV7-8 and TRBJ2-1; D perhaps matches TRBD1 (6 bases). CDR1 and CDR2 (germline): SGHVS, FQNEAQ. This CDR3 has 16 residues. The V end lost 1 base, the J end lost 7 bases, and 17 bases lay between the germline ends. The CDR3 spells CASSLVQGMRLNEQFF. CDR3 DNA, as far as it was read: TGTGCCAGCAGCTTAGTTCAGGGGATGAGGTTAAATGAG.

As regards this clone: The read terminates 3 residues ahead of where the CDR3 ends, so the germline J gene completes it. V is TRBV19 and J is TRBJ2-2; D may be TRBD2 (5 bases). Trimming took off 3 bases at V and 1 base at J, with 15 bases between the two ends. The V gene's germline CDR1 is LNHDA and CDR2 SQIVND (reference sequence). The CDR3 spans 17 residues. Here the CDR3 reads CASSMGWALENTGELFF. CDR3 bases read: TGTGCCAGTAGTATGGGTTGGGCACTAGAGAACACCGGGGAG.

Details on this clone: Coverage ceases 3 residues before the CDR3 finishes, and the germline J gene fills in the end. This chain uses TRBV19 with TRBJ1-1, with 9 positions matching TRBD1. Germline V gene lookup returns CDR1 LNHDA and CDR2 SQIVND (reference sequence). Unmatched junction bases numbered 7, after V lost 5 bases and J lost 0 bases. There are 16 residues in the CDR3. CDR3 DNA (partial): TGTGCCAGTAGTCCTCAGACAGGGGGATTGAACACTGAA. This translates into CASSPQTGGLNTE. The entire CDR3 is CASSPQTGGLNTEAFF.

As regards this clone: The read halts 3 residues ahead of the CDR3 end, with the missing end drawn from the germline J gene. The rearrangement uses TRBV5-4 and TRBJ2-7; D is unresolved. Per germline, CDR1 SGHNT and CDR2 YYREEE (reference sequence). The CDR3 spans 14 residues. The V end lost 0 bases, the J end lost 2 bases, and 9 bases lay between the germline ends. This CDR3 reads CASSLGTPTYEQYF. The CDR3 DNA, read in part, is TGTGCCAGCAGCTTGGGTACTCCTACCTACGAG.

A remark on this clone: Sequencing ends 3 residues short of the CDR3 end; the germline J gene provides the rest. This chain links TRBV19 with TRBJ1-1; D is undetermined. Trimming shortened V by 5 bases and J by 0 bases, and 10 bases separated the two germline ends. The CDR3 sequence is 14 residues long. Germline CDR1 and CDR2: LNHDA and SQIVND (reference sequence). CDR3 DNA, as far as it was read: TGTGCCAGTAGTTCTTTACATTTGAACACTGAA. Amino acids: CASSSLHLNTE. The CDR3 in full is CASSSLHLNTEAFF.

As for this clone: Read data end 3 residues before the CDR3 end; the end is taken from the germline J gene. J is TRBJ2-1 and V is TRBV27; TRBD2 matches 13 bases. The germline V gene encodes CDR1 MNHEY and CDR2 SMNVEV (reference sequence). Trimming removed 5 bases from V and 9 bases from J; junction bases left unmatched: 7. CDR3 length: 15 amino acids. CDR3 DNA (partial): TGTGCCAGCAGTCCGGGGACTAGCGGGATACGTGAG. Protein product: CASSPGTSGIRE. The CDR3 in its entirety is CASSPGTSGIREQFF.

To note about this clone: The read is 3 residues too short to cover the CDR3 end, so that end is filled in from the germline J gene. This chain connects TRBV2 to TRBJ1-2, with D uncertain. CDR3 size: 11 residues. Trimming pared 4 bases from V and 5 bases from J, leaving 5 bases between. Germline V lookup: CDR1 SNHLY, CDR2 FYNNEI. The CDR3 sequence: CASSVGYGYTF. CDR3 DNA (partial): TGTGCCAGCAGTGTCGGGTATGGC.

Worth noting for this clone: Sequencing ends 3 residues short of the CDR3 end; the germline J gene provides the rest. The chain has TRBV15 and TRBJ2-5, with 12 bases fitting TRBD2. The CDR3 is made up of 18 amino acids. Germline lookup yields CDR1 LNHNV and CDR2 YYDKDF (reference sequence). The ends lost 0 bases at V and 5 bases at J; junction bases unmatched: 10. The CDR3 protein is CATSRDLGLAGGRETQYF. The CDR3 bases that were read are TGTGCCACCAGCAGAGATCTCGGCCTAGCGGGGGGGCGCGAGACC.

A remark on this clone: The read ends 3 residues early relative to the CDR3; the germline J gene fills the gap. J is TRBJ1-1 and V is TRBV20-1; possibly TRBD1 for D (6 bases). The CDR3 is 15 amino acids. Germline CDR1 DFQATT, CDR2 SNEGSKA (reference sequence). V lost 0 bases, J lost 0 bases, and 11 bases lay in between. The CDR3 bases that were read are TGCAGTGCTAGAGAAACAGGGATCATGAACACTGAA. Translating gives CSARETGIMNTE. The whole CDR3 region reads CSARETGIMNTEAFF.

Worth noting for this clone: The sequence runs out 3 residues before the end of the CDR3; the remainder is reconstructed from the germline J gene. The genes are TRBV2 and TRBJ2-1; no clear D gene. The CDR3 has 12 residues. The V end lost 3 bases, the J end lost 5 bases, and 5 bases lay between the germline ends. Germline values: CDR1 SNHLY, CDR2 FYNNEI. CDR3 sequence: CASSEFDNEQFF. The covered CDR3 bases are TGTGCCAGCAGTGAGTTCGACAATGAG.